What follows are 15 T cell receptor beta chains derived from one specimen sequenced in a study of T cells after posttransplantation cyclophosphamide. Method: immunoSEQ multiplex PCR; TCRdb's copy keeps in-frame clones and lacks some. The table has 9,000 to 10,000 clones, around 83% seen once. Cyclophosphamide on days +3 and +4 followed busulfan-fludarabine conditioning and a marrow graft. The sequencing used PBMCs, collected 1,700 to 2,000 days after a stem cell transplant with posttransplant cyclophosphamide. Receptor source: a female patient aged 35-55 years who received an allogeneic stem cell transplant from a related donor, was CMV-positive, and had no GVHD. Some T cells may be graft donor cells.

The J gene is TRBJ2-7, the V gene TRBV9, with 7 nucleotides matching TRBD1. CDR1 is SGDLS and CDR2 is YYNGEE in the germline V gene. The CDR3 extends over 15 amino acids. The V segment lost 4 bases and the J segment 5 bases; nucleotides outside the gene matches: 12. For the CDR3, the DNA is TGTGCCAGCAGCTCAGATTCCGACAGGGCTCACGAGCAGTACTTC. Translated: CASSSDSDRAHEQYF.

This chain joins TRBV11-2 and TRBJ2-3; a weak D match, TRBD2 (5 bases). Germline V gives CDR1 SGHAT, CDR2 FQNNGV. The ends were cut back, 6 bases at V and 6 bases at J, with 10 bases in the middle. The CDR3 totals 12 residues. This chain's CDR3 is CASSREGDTQYF. The CDR3 DNA follows: TGTGCCAGCAGTCGGGAAGGGGATACGCAGTATTTT.

The chain employs TRBV9 and TRBJ1-1, with 9 positions matching TRBD1. The germline V gene has CDR1 SGDLS and CDR2 YYNGEE. J gave up 4 bases and V 2 bases, and 0 bases lay outside the gene matches. The CDR3 totals 13 residues. The CDR3 sequence is CASSVTGGTEAFF. Here the CDR3 DNA reads TGTGCCAGCAGCGTGACAGGGGGCACTGAAGCTTTCTTT.

The rearrangement uses TRBV7-2 and TRBJ2-1; 10 bases are a match to TRBD2. With V trimmed by 1 base and J by 9 bases, 6 bases remained unmatched. Per germline, CDR1 SGHTA and CDR2 FQGNSA. The CDR3 extends over 15 amino acids. CDR3 sequence: CASSLERGGLGEQFF. CDR3 nucleotide sequence: TGTGCCAGCAGCTTAGAGCGGGGGGGCCTCGGTGAGCAGTTCTTC.

The chain links TRBV7-9 to TRBJ2-1; 7 positions agree with TRBD2. The germline V gene has CDR1 SEHNR and CDR2 FQNEAQ (reference sequence). Germline trimming cut 1 base from V and 4 bases from J; bases unmatched to any gene: 4. The CDR3 spans 15 residues. DNA of the CDR3: TGTGCCAGCAGCTTAGGGGGAGGGAGATACAATGAGCAGTTCTTC. It encodes CASSLGGGRYNEQFF. The whole variable domain, remainder taken from reference TRBV7-9 and TRBJ2-1, is DTGVSQNPRHKITKRGQNVTFRCDPISEHNRLYWYRQTLGQGPEFLTYFQNEAQLEKSRLLSDRFSAERPKGSFSTLEIQRTEQGDSAMYLCASSLGGGRYNEQFFGPGTRLTVL.

This clone was found once. V gene TRBV18 combines with J gene TRBJ1-1, with D uncertain. Trimming took off 6 bases at V and 4 bases at J, with 15 bases between the two ends. The CDR3 loop spans 14 amino acids. CDR1 and CDR2 (germline): KGHSH, LQKENI. In nucleotides, the CDR3 is TGTGCCAGCTCCCCCAGGCAGGCGACCACTGAAGCTTTCTTT. This translates into CASSPRQATTEAFF.

The DNA of the CDR3 is TGCGCCAGCAGACAGGAGCATTCCTACAATGAGCAGTTCTTC. This translates into CASRQEHSYNEQFF. The rearrangement links TRBV4-1 to TRBJ2-1; tentative D call: TRBD1 (5 bases). The V gene's germline CDR1 is MGHRA and CDR2 YSYEKL. The CDR3 loop spans 14 amino acids. With 6 bases removed from V and 1 base from J, the gap between germline ends came to 10 bases.

The rearrangement joins TRBV5-5 to TRBJ2-1, with TRBD1 matching over 9 bases. This CDR3 has 15 residues. Germline values: CDR1 SGHKS, CDR2 YYEKEE (reference sequence). V trimming: 5 bases; J trimming: 8 bases; junction bases outside the gene matches: 11. This chain's CDR3 is CASSFPGQGSHEQFF. CDR3 nucleotide sequence: TGTGCCAGCAGTTTTCCGGGACAGGGTAGTCATGAGCAGTTCTTC.

The rearrangement uses TRBV4-1 and TRBJ2-2, with TRBD2 matching 8 bases. After removal of 1 base from V and 1 base from J, the junction contained 2 bases not matched to a gene. Germline CDR1 and CDR2: MGHRA and YSYEKL. The CDR3 totals 16 residues. CDR3 coding DNA: TGCGCCAGCAGCCAAGTGGCGGGGGGGAACACCGGGGAGCTGTTTTTT. This codes for CASSQVAGGNTGELFF.

This clone appeared once. This rearrangement joins TRBV28 to TRBJ1-2, with 9 bases identical to TRBD1. Germline V gene sequence: CDR1 MDHEN, CDR2 SYDVKM. The CDR3 sequence is 13 residues long. With V trimmed by 6 bases and J by 8 bases, 7 bases remained unmatched. CDR3 sequence: CASRRQGGEGYTF. The DNA for the CDR3 is TGTGCCAGCAGGCGACAGGGGGGGGAGGGCTACACCTTC.

This sequence joins TRBV10-3 and TRBJ1-1; TRBD1 agrees at 7 bases. The CDR3 totals 13 residues. The ends lost 6 bases at V and 2 bases at J; junction bases unmatched: 3. Per germline, CDR1 ENHRY and CDR2 SYGVKD. The DNA for the CDR3 is TGTGCCATCAGCGGGACAGCTAACACTGAAGCTTTCTTT. This translates into CAISGTANTEAFF.

The V call is TRBV7-3, the J call TRBJ2-3; 8 nucleotides agree with TRBD2. The CDR3 runs to 18 residues. V dropped 1 base and J dropped 5; count of bases not matched to a gene: 14. In germline, CDR1 is SGHTA, CDR2 FQGTGA. The CDR3 is CASSLMTSGGYGGDTQYF. In DNA, the CDR3 is TGTGCCAGCAGCTTAATGACGAGCGGGGGCTACGGGGGAGATACGCAGTATTTT.

This chain uses TRBV10-2 with TRBJ1-6; 7 bases are a match to TRBD1. The CDR3 contains 14 residues. Unmatched junction bases numbered 5, after V lost 7 bases and J lost 5 bases. Per the germline V gene, CDR1 is WSHSY and CDR2 is SAAADI. CDR3 DNA sequence: TGCGCCAGCACCTGGGACAGTCATAATTCACCCCTCCACTTT. This gives the protein CASTWDSHNSPLHF.

This chain uses TRBV18 with TRBJ2-1, with TRBD1 identical over 8 bases. The CDR3 has 14 residues. Germline V gene data show CDR1 as KGHSH and CDR2 as LQKENI. V lost 2 bases and J lost 7; bases outside the gene matches: 4. As DNA, the CDR3 is TGTGCCAGCTCACCAAGGACAGGGCGGAATGAGCAGTTCTTC. Translation gives CASSPRTGRNEQFF.

Here the CDR3 DNA reads TGTGCCAGCAGCTTAGTTTTCATGACAGCGCAGTTCTTC. Its translation is CASSLVFMTAQFF. The chain couples TRBV7-7 to TRBJ2-1; possibly TRBD1 for D (5 bases). Germline assignment: CDR1 SSHAT and CDR2 FNYEAQ (reference sequence). The V end was cut by 1 base, the J end by 12 bases, with 13 bases between. The CDR3 covers 13 residues.